The next 9 T cell receptor beta chains were all read from a single sample in a study of CD8+CD57+ T cells in acquired aplastic anemia. TCR beta VDJ and CDR3 were profiled, and genomic DNA was the template. Each CDR3 protein is one row after TCRdb ran MiXCR on the reads. This table holds roughly 98,000 distinct CDR3 sequences, 65% to 70% found once. Sequencing was done on patients that had shown CD8+CD57+ cell expansion by flow cytometry. Sequencing input: sorted CD4+, CD8+, or CD8+CD57+ T cells (not recorded which) from PBMCs. The receptors were gathered from a human donor with aplastic anemia.

The chain carries TRBV6-1 and TRBJ1-4; D ambiguous. The CDR3 loop spans 14 amino acids. In germline, CDR1 is MNHNS, CDR2 SASEGT. V shed 9 bases and J shed 2 bases, with 13 bases lying between them. CDR3 amino acids: CASRSGPTNEKLFF. Written as DNA, the CDR3 is TGTGCCAGTAGATCGGGCCCGACTAATGAAAAACTGTTTTTT.

The chain employs TRBV6-5 and TRBJ1-2; unclear D gene. CDR1 and CDR2 (germline): MNHEY, SVGAGI. This CDR3 is 14 amino acids long. Trimming took off 0 bases at V and 1 base at J, with 6 bases between the two ends. The CDR3 sequence: CASSYSPFNYGYTF. CDR3 bases: TGTGCCAGCAGTTACTCGCCCTTTAACTATGGCTACACCTTC.

This clonotype was observed a single time. This chain connects TRBV20-1 to TRBJ1-5; 7 bases agree with TRBD1. The length of the CDR3 is 15 residues. Germline loops: CDR1 DFQATT, CDR2 SNEGSKA (reference sequence). With 4 bases clipped from V and 0 bases from J, the junction kept 6 bases outside the gene matches. The CDR3 region is CSATGTVNSNQPQHF. The CDR3 DNA is TGCAGTGCTACAGGGACAGTTAATAGCAATCAGCCCCAGCATTTT.

This clonotype occurred a few times. The chain is built from TRBV7-9 and TRBJ1-1; 8 nucleotides agree with TRBD1. The CDR3 has 14 residues. After removal of 3 bases from V and 0 bases from J, the junction contained 0 bases not matched to a gene. Germline-derived CDR1 and CDR2 are SEHNR and FQNEAQ (reference sequence). The CDR3 spells CASSLTGVNTEAFF. The CDR3 DNA follows: TGTGCCAGCAGCTTGACAGGGGTGAACACTGAAGCTTTCTTT.

The chain combines TRBV10-3 with TRBJ1-2; D not certain. Per germline, CDR1 ENHRY and CDR2 SYGVKD. Trimming took 3 bases from V and 0 from J, leaving 11 bases between them. CDR3 length: 15 residues. The CDR3 nucleotides are TGTGCCATCAGTGACCGGACGGCTGCTAACTATGGCTACACCTTC. Amino acids: CAISDRTAANYGYTF.

This clonotype appeared a few times. The chain carries TRBV20-1 and TRBJ2-7, with 13 bases identical to TRBD2. Germline V CDR1 and CDR2: DFQATT, SNEGSKA (reference sequence). CDR3 size: 13 residues. The J segment lost 11 bases and the V segment lost 3 bases, leaving 7 bases of the junction unmatched. The chain's CDR3 is CSASGTSGTWEYF. CDR3 in DNA: TGCAGTGCTAGTGGGACTAGCGGGACTTGGGAGTACTTC.

This clonotype has more than one count but fewer than ten. The chain carries TRBV2 and TRBJ1-6; the D is unclear. The CDR3 extends over 14 amino acids. CDR1 is SNHLY and CDR2 is FYNNEI in the germline V gene. With 8 bases removed from V and 8 bases from J, the gap between germline ends came to 16 bases. For the CDR3, the DNA is TGTGCCAGCTGCGCGGGTGAAGGGTATTCACCCCTCCACTTT. This codes for CASCAGEGYSPLHF.

The J gene is TRBJ2-1, the V gene TRBV7-6; TRBD2 might be the D (6 bases). CDR3 length: 10 amino acids. V lost 8 bases, J lost 14 bases, and 13 bases lay in between. Germline V gene sequence: CDR1 SGHVS, CDR2 FNYEAQ. In nucleotides, the CDR3 is TGTGCCAGCTCGCGGACGGGGGAGTTCTTC. Its translation is CASSRTGEFF.

The rearrangement uses TRBV7-9 and TRBJ2-7; 7 bases map to TRBD1. J lost 3 bases, V lost 7 bases, and 12 bases had no gene match. The CDR3 sequence is 15 residues long. CDR1 and CDR2 from the germline V gene are SEHNR and FQNEAQ (reference sequence). Here the CDR3 reads CASTLGSRGNYEQYF. The DNA for the CDR3 is TGTGCCAGCACCCTAGGCAGCAGGGGGAACTACGAGCAGTACTTC.